The clone carrying this T cell receptor (beta chain) was found once. The target antigen is unknown. The CDR3 spans 15 residues. The V end lost 6 bases, the J end lost 4 bases, and 16 bases lay between the germline ends. CDR1 and CDR2 from the germline V gene are LNHDA and SQIVND (reference sequence). MiXCR, applied by TCRdb to the reads, yields one record per CDR3 protein. The sample lists some 500,000 distinct CDR3 sequences; more than 30% were seen once. The data are from a study of T cell repertoires in cytomegalovirus infection. The study's findings and limits: Of the TCR beta families, the public ones yielded a cumulative frequency that identified carriers of CMV plus the relevant HLA.

The input for sequencing was cultured PBMCs, taken from culture after CMV antigen stimulation. The chain recombines TRBV19 with TRBJ1-5; tentatively, D is TRBD1 (6 bases). The receptor was isolated from a human donor in good health (CMV status not recorded). Some clones in this sample may be carry-over from other donors' samples. DNA for the CDR3: TGTGCCAGTAGGCTAGGAGGGGGAAGGAATCAGCCCCAGCATTTT. Amino acid sequence: CASRLGGGRNQPQHF. The complete variable domain, with remaining parts taken from reference TRBV19 and TRBJ1-5, reads DGGITQSPKYLFRKEGQNVTLSCEQNLNHDAMYWYRQDPGQGLRLIYYSQIVNDFQKGDIAEGYSVSREKKESFPLTVTSAQKNPTAFYLCASRLGGGRNQPQHFGDGTRLSIL.